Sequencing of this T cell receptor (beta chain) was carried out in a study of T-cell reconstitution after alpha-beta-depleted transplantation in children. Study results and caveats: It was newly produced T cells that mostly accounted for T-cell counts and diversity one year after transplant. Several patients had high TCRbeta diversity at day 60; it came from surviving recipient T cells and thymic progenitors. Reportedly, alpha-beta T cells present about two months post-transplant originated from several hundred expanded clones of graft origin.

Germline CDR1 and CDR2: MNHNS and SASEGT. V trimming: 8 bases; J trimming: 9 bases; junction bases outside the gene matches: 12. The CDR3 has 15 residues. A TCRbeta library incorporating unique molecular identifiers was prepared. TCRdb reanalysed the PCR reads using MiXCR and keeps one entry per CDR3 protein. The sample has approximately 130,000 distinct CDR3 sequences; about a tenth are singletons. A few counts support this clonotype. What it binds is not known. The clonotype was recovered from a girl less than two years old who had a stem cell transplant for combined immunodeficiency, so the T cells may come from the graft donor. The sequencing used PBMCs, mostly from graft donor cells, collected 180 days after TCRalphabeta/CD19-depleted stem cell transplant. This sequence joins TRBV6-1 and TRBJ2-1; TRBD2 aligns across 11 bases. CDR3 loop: CASGGASGGWVEQFF. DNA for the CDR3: TGTGCCAGCGGGGGGGCTAGCGGGGGGTGGGTTGAGCAGTTCTTC.